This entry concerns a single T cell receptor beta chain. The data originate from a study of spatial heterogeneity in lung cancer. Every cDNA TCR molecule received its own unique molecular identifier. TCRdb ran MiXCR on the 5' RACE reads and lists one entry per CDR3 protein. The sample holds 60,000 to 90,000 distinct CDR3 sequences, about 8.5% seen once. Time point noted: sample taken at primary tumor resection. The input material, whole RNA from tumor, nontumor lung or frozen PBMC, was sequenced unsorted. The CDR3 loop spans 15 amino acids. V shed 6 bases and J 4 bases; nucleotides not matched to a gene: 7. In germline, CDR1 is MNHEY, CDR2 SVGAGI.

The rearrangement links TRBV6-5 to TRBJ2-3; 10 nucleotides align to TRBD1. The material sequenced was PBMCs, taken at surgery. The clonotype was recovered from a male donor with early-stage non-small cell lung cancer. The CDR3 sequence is CASSLDRGRPDTQYF. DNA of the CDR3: TGTGCCAGCAGCCTAGACAGGGGGCGTCCAGATACGCAGTATTTT.